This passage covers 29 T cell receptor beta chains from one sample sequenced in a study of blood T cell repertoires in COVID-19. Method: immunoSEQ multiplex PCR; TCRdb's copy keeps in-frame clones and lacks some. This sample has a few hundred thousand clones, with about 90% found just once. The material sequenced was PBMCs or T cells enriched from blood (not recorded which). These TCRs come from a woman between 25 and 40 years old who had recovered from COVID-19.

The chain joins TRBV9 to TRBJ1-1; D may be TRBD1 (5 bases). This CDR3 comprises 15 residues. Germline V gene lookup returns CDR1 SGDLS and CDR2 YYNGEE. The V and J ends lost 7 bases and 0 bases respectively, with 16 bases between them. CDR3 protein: CASGPRGGLNTEAFF. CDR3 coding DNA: TGTGCCAGCGGCCCCCGGGGGGGTCTGAACACTGAAGCTTTCTTT.

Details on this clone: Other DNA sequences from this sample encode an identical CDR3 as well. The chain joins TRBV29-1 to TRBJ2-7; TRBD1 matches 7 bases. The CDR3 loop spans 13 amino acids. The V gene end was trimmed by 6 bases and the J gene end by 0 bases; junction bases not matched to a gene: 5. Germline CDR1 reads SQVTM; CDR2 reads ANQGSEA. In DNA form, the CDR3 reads TGCAGCGTCGGACAGGCTCTCTCCTACGAGCAGTACTTC. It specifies CSVGQALSYEQYF.

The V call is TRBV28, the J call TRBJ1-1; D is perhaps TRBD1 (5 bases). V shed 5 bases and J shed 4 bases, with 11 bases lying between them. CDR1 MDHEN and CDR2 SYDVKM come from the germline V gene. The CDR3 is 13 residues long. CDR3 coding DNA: TGTGCCAGCAGTGAGGTGGGGGGCACTGAAGCTTTCTTT. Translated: CASSEVGGTEAFF.

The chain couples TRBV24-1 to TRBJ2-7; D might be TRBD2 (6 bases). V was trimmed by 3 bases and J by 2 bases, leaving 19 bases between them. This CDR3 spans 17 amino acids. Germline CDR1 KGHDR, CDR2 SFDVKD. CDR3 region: CATSDARRGGPPYEQYF. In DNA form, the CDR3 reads TGTGCCACCAGTGATGCCCGTCGGGGAGGCCCCCCCTACGAGCAGTACTTC.

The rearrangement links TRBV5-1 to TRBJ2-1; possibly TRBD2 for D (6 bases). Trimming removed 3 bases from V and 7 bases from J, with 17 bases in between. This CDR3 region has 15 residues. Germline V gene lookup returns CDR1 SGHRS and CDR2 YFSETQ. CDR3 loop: CASSSRLEPSNEQFF. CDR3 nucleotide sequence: TGCGCCAGCAGCTCGCGACTAGAGCCGAGTAATGAGCAGTTCTTC.

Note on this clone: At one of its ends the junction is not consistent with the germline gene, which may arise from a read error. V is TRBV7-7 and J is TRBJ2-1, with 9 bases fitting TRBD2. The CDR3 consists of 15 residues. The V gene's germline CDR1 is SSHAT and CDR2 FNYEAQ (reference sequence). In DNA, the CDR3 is TGTGCTAGCAGCTTAGGTGTAGCGGGGGACAATGAGCAGTTCTTC. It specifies CASSLGVAGDNEQFF. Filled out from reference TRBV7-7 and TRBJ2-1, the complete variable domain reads GAGVSQSPRYKVTKRGQDVTLRCDPISSHATLYWYQQALGQGPEFLTYFNYEAQPDKSGLPSDRFSAERPEGSISTLTIQRTEQRDSAMYRCASSLGVAGDNEQFFGPGTRLTVL.

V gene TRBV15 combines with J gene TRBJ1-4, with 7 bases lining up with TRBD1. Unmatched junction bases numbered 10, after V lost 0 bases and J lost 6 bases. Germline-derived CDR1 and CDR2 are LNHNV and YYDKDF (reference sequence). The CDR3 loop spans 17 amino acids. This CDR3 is CATSRDRLAGGHEKLFF. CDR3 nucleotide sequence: TGTGCCACCAGCAGAGATAGGCTGGCAGGGGGACATGAAAAACTGTTTTTT. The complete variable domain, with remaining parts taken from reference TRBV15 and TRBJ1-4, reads DAMVIQNPRYQVTQFGKPVTLSCSQTLNHNVMYWYQQKSSQAPKLLFHYYDKDFNNEADTPDNFQSRRPNTSFCFLDIRSPGLGDTAMYLCATSRDRLAGGHEKLFFGSGTQLSVL.

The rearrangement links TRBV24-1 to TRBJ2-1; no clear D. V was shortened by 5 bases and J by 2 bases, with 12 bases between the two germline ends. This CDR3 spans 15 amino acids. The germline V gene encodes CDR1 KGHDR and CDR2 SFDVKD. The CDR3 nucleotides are TGTGCCACCAGTGGATATGGCGGAACCTACAATGAGCAGTTCTTC. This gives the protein CATSGYGGTYNEQFF.

The chain's CDR3 is CASSPEISSERERSDTQYF. Written as DNA, the CDR3 is TGTGCCAGCAGCCCTGAAATCAGTTCGGAGCGGGAGAGGTCAGATACGCAGTATTTT. This chain uses TRBV14 with TRBJ2-3; the match to TRBD2 covers 8 bases. Looked up from germline, CDR1 is SGHDN and CDR2 is FVKESK. This CDR3 region has 19 residues. V trimming: 4 bases; J trimming: 4 bases; junction bases outside the gene matches: 19.

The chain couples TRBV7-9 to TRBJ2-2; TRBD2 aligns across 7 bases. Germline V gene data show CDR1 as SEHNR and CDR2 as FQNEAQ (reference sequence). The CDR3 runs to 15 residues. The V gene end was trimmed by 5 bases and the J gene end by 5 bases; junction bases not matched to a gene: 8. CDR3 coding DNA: TGTGCCAGCAGCCAACGGACTAGTCGGACCGGGGAGCTGTTTTTT. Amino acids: CASSQRTSRTGELFF.

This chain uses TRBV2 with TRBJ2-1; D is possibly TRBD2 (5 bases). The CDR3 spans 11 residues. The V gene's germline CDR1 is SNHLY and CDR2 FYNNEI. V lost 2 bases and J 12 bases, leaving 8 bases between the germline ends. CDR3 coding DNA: TGTGCCAGCAGTGAACGGGATGCGCAGTTCTTC. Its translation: CASSERDAQFF.

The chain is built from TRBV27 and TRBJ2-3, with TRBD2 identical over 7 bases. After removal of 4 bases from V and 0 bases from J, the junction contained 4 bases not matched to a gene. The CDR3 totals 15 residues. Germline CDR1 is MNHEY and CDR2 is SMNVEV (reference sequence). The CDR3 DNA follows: TGTGCCAGCAGTTACCGGGGGGAAAGCACAGATACGCAGTATTTT. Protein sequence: CASSYRGESTDTQYF.

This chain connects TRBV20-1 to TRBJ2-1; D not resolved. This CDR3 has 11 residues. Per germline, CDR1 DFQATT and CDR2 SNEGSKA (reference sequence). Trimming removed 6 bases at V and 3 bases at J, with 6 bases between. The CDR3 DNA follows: TGCAGTGCCCAGTTCTACAATGAGCAGTTCTTC. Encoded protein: CSAQFYNEQFF.

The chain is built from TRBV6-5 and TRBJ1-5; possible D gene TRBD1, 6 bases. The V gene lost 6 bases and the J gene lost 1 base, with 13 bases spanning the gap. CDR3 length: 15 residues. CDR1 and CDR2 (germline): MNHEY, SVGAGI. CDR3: CASRETGTSNQPQHF. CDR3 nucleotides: TGTGCCAGCAGGGAGACAGGTACGAGCAATCAGCCCCAGCATTTT.

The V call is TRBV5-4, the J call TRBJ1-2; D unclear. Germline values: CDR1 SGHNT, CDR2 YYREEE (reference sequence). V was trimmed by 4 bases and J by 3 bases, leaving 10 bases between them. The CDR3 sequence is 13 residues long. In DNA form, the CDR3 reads TGTGCCAGCAGCCTCGACGGAGACTATGGCTACACCTTC. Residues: CASSLDGDYGYTF.

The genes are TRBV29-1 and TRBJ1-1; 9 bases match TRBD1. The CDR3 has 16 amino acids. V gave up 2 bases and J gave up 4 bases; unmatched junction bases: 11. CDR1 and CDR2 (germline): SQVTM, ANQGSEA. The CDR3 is CSVEHRGRVLSTEAFF. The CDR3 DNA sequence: TGCAGCGTTGAACACAGGGGGCGCGTTTTAAGCACTGAAGCTTTCTTT.

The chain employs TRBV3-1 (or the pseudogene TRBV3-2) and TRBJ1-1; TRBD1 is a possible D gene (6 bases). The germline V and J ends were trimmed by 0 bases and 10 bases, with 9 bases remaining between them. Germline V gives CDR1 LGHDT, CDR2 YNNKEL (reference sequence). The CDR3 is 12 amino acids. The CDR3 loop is CASSQERGGAFF. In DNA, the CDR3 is TGTGCCAGCAGCCAAGAGAGAGGGGGAGCTTTCTTT.

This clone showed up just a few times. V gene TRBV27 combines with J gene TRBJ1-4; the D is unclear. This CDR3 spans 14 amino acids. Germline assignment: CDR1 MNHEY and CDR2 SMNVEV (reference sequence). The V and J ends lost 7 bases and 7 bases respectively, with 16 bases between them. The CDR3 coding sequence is TGTGCCAGCAAAGGAGTGGGTGAGGGTGAAAAACTGTTTTTT. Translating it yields CASKGVGEGEKLFF.

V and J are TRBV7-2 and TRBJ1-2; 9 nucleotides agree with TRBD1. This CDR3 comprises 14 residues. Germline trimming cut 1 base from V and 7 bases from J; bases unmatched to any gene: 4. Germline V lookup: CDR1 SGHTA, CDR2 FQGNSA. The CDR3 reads CASSLDYRGLGYTF. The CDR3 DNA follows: TGTGCCAGCAGCTTAGATTACAGGGGGCTTGGCTACACCTTC.

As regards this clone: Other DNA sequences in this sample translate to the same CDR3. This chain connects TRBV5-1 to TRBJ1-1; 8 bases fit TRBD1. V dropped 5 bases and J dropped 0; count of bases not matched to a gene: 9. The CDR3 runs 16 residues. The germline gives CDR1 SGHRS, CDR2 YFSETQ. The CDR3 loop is CASSRGQGSMNTEAFF. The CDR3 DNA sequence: TGCGCCAGCAGTCGTGGACAGGGATCAATGAACACTGAAGCTTTCTTT.

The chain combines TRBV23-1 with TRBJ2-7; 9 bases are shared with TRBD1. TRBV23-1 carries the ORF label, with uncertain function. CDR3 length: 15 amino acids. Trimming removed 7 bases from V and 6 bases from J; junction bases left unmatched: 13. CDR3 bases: TGCGCCAGCAACGAGGGACAGGGTCTGTTCTGCGAGCAGTACTTC. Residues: CASNEGQGLFCEQYF.

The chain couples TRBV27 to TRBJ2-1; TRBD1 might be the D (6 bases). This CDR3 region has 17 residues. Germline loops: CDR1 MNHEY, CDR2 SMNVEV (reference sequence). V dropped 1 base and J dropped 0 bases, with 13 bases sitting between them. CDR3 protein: CASSLLLTGSSYNEQFF. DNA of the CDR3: TGTGCCAGCAGTTTATTACTCACAGGGAGCTCCTACAATGAGCAGTTCTTC.

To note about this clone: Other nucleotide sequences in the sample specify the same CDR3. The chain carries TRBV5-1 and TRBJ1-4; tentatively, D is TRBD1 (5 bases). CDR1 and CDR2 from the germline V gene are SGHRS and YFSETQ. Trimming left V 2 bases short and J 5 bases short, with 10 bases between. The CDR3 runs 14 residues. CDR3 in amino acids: CASSLEGANEKLFF. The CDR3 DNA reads TGCGCCAGCAGCTTAGAAGGGGCAAATGAAAAACTGTTTTTT.

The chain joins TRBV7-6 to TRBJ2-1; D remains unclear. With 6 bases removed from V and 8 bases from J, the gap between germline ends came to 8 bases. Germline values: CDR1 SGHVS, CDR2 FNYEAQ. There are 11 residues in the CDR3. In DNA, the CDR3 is TGTGCCAGCAGTTACGCAGATGAGCAGTTCTTC. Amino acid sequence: CASSYADEQFF.

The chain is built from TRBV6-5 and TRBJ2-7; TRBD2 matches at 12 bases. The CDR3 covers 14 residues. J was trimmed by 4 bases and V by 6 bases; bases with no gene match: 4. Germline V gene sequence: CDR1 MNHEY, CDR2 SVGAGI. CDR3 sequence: CASSPGTSGYEQYF. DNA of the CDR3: TGTGCCAGCAGCCCCGGGACTAGCGGGTACGAGCAGTACTTC.

The CDR3 DNA sequence: TGTGCCAGCAGTGAAGTGACAGGGGCTGGGAATGAGCAGTTCTTC. Amino acid sequence: CASSEVTGAGNEQFF. The gene calls are TRBV6-1 and TRBJ2-1; 8 nucleotides line up with TRBD1. The CDR3 extends over 15 amino acids. The germline V gene encodes CDR1 MNHNS and CDR2 SASEGT. With V trimmed by 1 base and J by 7 bases, 6 bases remained unmatched.

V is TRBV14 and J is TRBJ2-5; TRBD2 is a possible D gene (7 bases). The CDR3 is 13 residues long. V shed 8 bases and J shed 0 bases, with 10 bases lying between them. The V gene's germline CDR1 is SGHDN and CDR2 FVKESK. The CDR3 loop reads CASAGANQETQYF. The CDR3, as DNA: TGTGCCAGCGCGGGGGCGAACCAAGAGACCCAGTACTTC.

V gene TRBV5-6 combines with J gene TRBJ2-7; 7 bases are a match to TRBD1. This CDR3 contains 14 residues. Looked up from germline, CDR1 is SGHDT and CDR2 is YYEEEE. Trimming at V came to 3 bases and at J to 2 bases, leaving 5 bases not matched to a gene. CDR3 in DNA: TGTGCCAGCAGCTGGGGGACAGAGCCCTACGAGCAGTACTTC. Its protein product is CASSWGTEPYEQYF.

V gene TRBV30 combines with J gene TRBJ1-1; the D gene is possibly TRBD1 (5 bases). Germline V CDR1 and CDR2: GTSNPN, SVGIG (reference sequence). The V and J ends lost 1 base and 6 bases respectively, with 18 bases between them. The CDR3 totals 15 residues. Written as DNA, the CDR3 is TGTGCCTGGAGTGCTGAAGGCAGGGAAGTATCTGAAGCTTTCTTT. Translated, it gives CAWSAEGREVSEAFF.